This TCR beta chain was identified in a study of T cell responses to AZD1222 COVID-19 vaccine. Clones were sequenced by immunoSEQ multiplex PCR, and TCRdb holds only the in-frame ones, with some missing. The profile shows roughly 180,000 clones, over 80% of them singletons. This clonotype was obtained from an adult in good health. This sample comprised peripheral blood, obtained on day 0 of MenACWY control vaccination.

DNA of the CDR3: TGTGCCAGCAGCTTAGGGCAGGGACCCCTGGACACCATATATTTT. It encodes CASSLGQGPLDTIYF. V usage is TRBV7-9 and J usage is TRBJ1-3; TRBD1 might be the D (5 bases). Germline V gives CDR1 SEHNR, CDR2 FQNEAQ (reference sequence). The germline V and J ends were trimmed by 1 base and 8 bases, with 15 bases remaining between them. The CDR3 contains 15 residues.